The 15 T cell receptor beta chains below come from one sample, sequenced in a study of cytomegalovirus exposure and HLA in healthy donors (dated by TCRdb to about 2017). Library prep was done by the immunoSEQ multiplex PCR assay. The multiplex PCR relied on a mix of 60 forward primers for TCR Vbeta segments and 13 reverse primers for TCR Jbeta segments. TCRdb carries this immuneACCESS record with in-frame sequences only. Its versions omit some clonotypes, under half of them owing to an unresolved V gene in the studies checked, with the rest unexplained. Across this sample there are 140,000 to 150,000 clones, with 77% seen only once. Roughly 4.3% of the sample goes to the ten largest clones. The sequencing sample was made of PBMCs. These receptors all come from a male donor in good health and CMV-seronegative.

The chain has TRBV7-2 and TRBJ2-7; D is possibly TRBD2 (7 bases). This CDR3 has 17 residues. Per germline, CDR1 SGHTA and CDR2 FQGNSA. V was pared by 7 bases and J by 2 bases, with 24 bases between. The CDR3 region is CASTEGGRNFNPYEQYF. CDR3 bases: TGTGCCAGCACCGAGGGGGGGCGGAACTTTAACCCCTACGAGCAGTACTTC.

V usage is TRBV5-5 and J usage is TRBJ1-2; D possibly corresponds to TRBD1 (6 bases). V was cut by 4 bases and J by 7 bases, with 11 bases left in between. Germline CDR1 SGHKS, CDR2 YYEKEE (reference sequence). The CDR3 runs 12 residues. In DNA, the CDR3 is TGTGCCAGCAGCGGGGACACGCCTGGCTACACCTTC. This gives the protein CASSGDTPGYTF. Full variable domain (missing parts from reference TRBV5-5 and TRBJ1-2): DAGVTQSPTHLIKTRGQQVTLRCSPISGHKSVSWYQQVLGQGPQFIFQYYEKEERGRGNFPDRFSARQFPNYSSELNVNALLLGDSALYLCASSGDTPGYTFGSGTRLTVV.

This chain links TRBV5-1 with TRBJ2-7; a weak D match, TRBD2 (5 bases). CDR3 length: 14 amino acids. V dropped 4 bases and J dropped 2 bases, with 13 bases sitting between them. Germline V gene lookup returns CDR1 SGHRS and CDR2 YFSETQ. Here the CDR3 DNA reads TGCGCCAGCAGCCTGGACTCTCCCGCCTACGAGCAGTACTTC. This gives the protein CASSLDSPAYEQYF. The full variable domain, completed using reference TRBV5-1 and TRBJ2-7, is KAGVTQTPRYLIKTRGQQVTLSCSPISGHRSVSWYQQTPGQGLQFLFEYFSETQRNKGNFPGRFSGRQFSNSRSEMNVSTLELGDSALYLCASSLDSPAYEQYFGPGTRLTVT.

The rearrangement joins TRBV6-5 to TRBJ1-6, with a possible D match to TRBD1 (5 bases). V lost 6 bases and J 7 bases, leaving 13 bases between the germline ends. The CDR3 runs 14 residues. From germline, CDR1 is MNHEY and CDR2 SVGAGI. CDR3 nucleotide sequence: TGTGCCAGCAGCCAGGGTTTCGAGAATTCACCCCTCCACTTT. It is translated as CASSQGFENSPLHF.

The V and J genes are TRBV7-9 and TRBJ1-1; D not resolved. CDR1 is SEHNR and CDR2 is FQNEAQ in the germline V gene (reference sequence). The V end was cut by 5 bases, the J end by 0 bases, with 7 bases between. CDR3 size: 13 residues. In nucleotides, the CDR3 is TGTGCCAGCAGCGCACAGCTGAACACTGAAGCTTTCTTT. Protein: CASSAQLNTEAFF.

The chain employs TRBV7-9 and TRBJ1-5; 7 bases fit TRBD1. Germline values: CDR1 SEHNR, CDR2 FQNEAQ (reference sequence). The junction had 4 bases not matched to a gene; V was cut back by 5 bases and J by 0 bases. This CDR3 comprises 15 residues. The CDR3 is CASSRDSYSNQPQHF. For the CDR3, the DNA is TGTGCCAGCAGCCGGGACAGCTATAGCAATCAGCCCCAGCATTTT.

This chain uses TRBV5-4 with TRBJ2-7; perhaps TRBD1 as D (5 bases). The length of the CDR3 is 11 residues. V was trimmed by 2 bases and J by 6 bases, leaving 6 bases between them. The germline CDR1 and CDR2 sequences are SGHNT and YYREEE (reference sequence). The CDR3: CASSFQGEQYF. Written as DNA, the CDR3 is TGTGCCAGCAGCTTCCAGGGCGAGCAGTACTTC.

This clone has just a few counts. The V gene is TRBV11-2, the J gene TRBJ1-1, with 7 nucleotides matching TRBD1. V shed 4 bases, J shed 0 bases, and the junction held 5 bases outside the gene matches. The CDR3 is made up of 15 amino acids. Germline V lookup: CDR1 SGHAT, CDR2 FQNNGV. The CDR3 sequence: CASSSRQGVNTEAFF. Written as DNA, the CDR3 is TGTGCCAGCAGCTCTCGACAGGGAGTGAACACTGAAGCTTTCTTT.

Turning to this clone: The germline gene is not matched at one end of the junction; a read error may be the cause. The identical CDR3 is also encoded by other nucleotide sequences in the sample. The chain couples TRBV27 to TRBJ2-5, with D hard to call. This CDR3 has 12 amino acids. Germline V CDR1 and CDR2: MNHEY, SMNVEV (reference sequence). The CDR3 nucleotides read TGCGCCAGCAGTTTGCGCGGAGAGACCCAGTACTTC. Protein product: CASSLRGETQYF.

The chain is built from TRBV7-9 and TRBJ2-5; 10 bases match TRBD2. V trimming: 2 bases; J trimming: 5 bases; junction bases outside the gene matches: 8. The CDR3 extends over 16 amino acids. In germline, CDR1 is SEHNR, CDR2 FQNEAQ (reference sequence). CDR3 in amino acids: CASSLRSGRAGETQYF. Written as DNA, the CDR3 is TGTGCCAGCAGCTTAAGGAGCGGGAGGGCCGGCGAGACCCAGTACTTC.

This clone was counted once. The rearrangement links TRBV2 to TRBJ2-7, with D unclear. CDR3 size: 11 residues. The germline CDR1 and CDR2 sequences are SNHLY and FYNNEI. The V gene lost 4 bases and the J gene lost 3 bases, with 4 bases spanning the gap. CDR3: CASSAHYEQYF. The DNA of the CDR3 is TGTGCCAGCAGTGCCCACTACGAGCAGTACTTC.

This chain links TRBV10-2 with TRBJ2-7, with D maybe TRBD2 (6 bases). V shed 5 bases and J shed 2 bases, with 13 bases lying between them. Germline V CDR1 and CDR2: WSHSY, SAAADI. This CDR3 spans 14 amino acids. DNA of the CDR3: TGCGCCAGCAGTTCAGGAGGGACCCCCTACGAGCAGTACTTC. Translating gives CASSSGGTPYEQYF.

This clone has a single count. J is TRBJ2-2 and V is TRBV27, with 12 bases that match TRBD2. This CDR3 comprises 15 residues. Per the germline V gene, CDR1 is MNHEY and CDR2 is SMNVEV (reference sequence). V dropped 3 bases and J dropped 6; count of bases not matched to a gene: 2. The CDR3 is CASSFRLAGAGELFF. The CDR3, as DNA: TGTGCCAGCAGTTTTCGACTAGCGGGAGCCGGGGAGCTGTTTTTT.

The chain has TRBV6-5 and TRBJ2-7; D remains ambiguous. V lost 2 bases and J lost 2, with 10 bases in between. This CDR3 comprises 14 residues. Germline CDR1 is MNHEY and CDR2 is SVGAGI. Here the CDR3 reads CASSYEATTYEQYF. The CDR3 bases are TGTGCCAGCAGTTACGAAGCCACCACCTACGAGCAGTACTTC.

This clone turned up a few times. The chain couples TRBV7-9 to TRBJ1-4; no reliable D call. The CDR3 extends over 15 amino acids. Germline CDR1 and CDR2: SEHNR and FQNEAQ (reference sequence). V lost 6 bases and J lost 4, with 15 bases in between. The CDR3 reads CASSPGTVGNEKLFF. As DNA, the CDR3 is TGTGCCAGCAGTCCCGGAACAGTGGGTAATGAAAAACTGTTTTTT.